The present T cell receptor beta chain was sequenced within a study of blood T cell repertoires in COVID-19. The CDR3 has 13 residues. J was trimmed by 7 bases and V by 6 bases; bases with no gene match: 6. Cohort assignment relied on participant-reported clinical history. Only in-frame clones appear in the TCRdb table, and some are missing; sequencing was by immunoSEQ multiplex PCR. The sample has 300,000 to 450,000 clones; approximately 87% are singletons. A single count supports this clone. Material for sequencing was PBMCs or T cells enriched from blood (not recorded which). This clonotype was obtained from a man aged 25-45 years who had recovered from COVID-19. This chain joins TRBV12-3 or TRBV12-4 and TRBJ1-5, with TRBD1 matching over 7 bases. Here the CDR3 DNA reads TGTGCCAGCAGGTCCGGGACAGCCCAGCCCCAGCATTTT. This sequence encodes CASRSGTAQPQHF.